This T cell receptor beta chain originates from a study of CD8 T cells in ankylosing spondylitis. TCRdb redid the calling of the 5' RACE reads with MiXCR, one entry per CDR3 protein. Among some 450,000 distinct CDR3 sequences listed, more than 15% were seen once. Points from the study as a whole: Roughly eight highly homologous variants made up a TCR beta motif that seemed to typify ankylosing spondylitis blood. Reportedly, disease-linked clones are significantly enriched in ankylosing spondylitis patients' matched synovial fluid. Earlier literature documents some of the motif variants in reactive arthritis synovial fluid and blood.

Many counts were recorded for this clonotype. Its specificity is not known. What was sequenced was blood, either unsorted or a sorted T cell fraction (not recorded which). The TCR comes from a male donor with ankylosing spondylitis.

Written as DNA, the CDR3 is TGTGCCAGCAGTTCGGGACTAGCGGGAGTGAGGGAGCAGTTCTTC. Its protein is CASSSGLAGVREQFF. The chain combines TRBV28 with TRBJ2-1; 14 bases match TRBD2. V lost 4 bases, J lost 10 bases, and 6 bases stayed unmatched. The CDR3 contains 15 residues. The germline gives CDR1 MDHEN, CDR2 SYDVKM.